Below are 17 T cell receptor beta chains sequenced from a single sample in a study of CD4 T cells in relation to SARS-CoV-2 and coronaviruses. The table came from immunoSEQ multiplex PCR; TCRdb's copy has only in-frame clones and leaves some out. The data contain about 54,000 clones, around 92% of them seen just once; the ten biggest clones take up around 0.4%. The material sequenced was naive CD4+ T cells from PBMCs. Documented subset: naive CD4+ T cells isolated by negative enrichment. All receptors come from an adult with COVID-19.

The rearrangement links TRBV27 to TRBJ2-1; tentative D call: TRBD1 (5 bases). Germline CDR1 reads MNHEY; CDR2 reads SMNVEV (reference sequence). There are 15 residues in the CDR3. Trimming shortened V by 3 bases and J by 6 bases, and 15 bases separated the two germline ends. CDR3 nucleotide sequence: TGTGCCAGCAGTTTTTACGACAGTAGGGTCAATGAGCAGTTCTTC. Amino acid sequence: CASSFYDSRVNEQFF.

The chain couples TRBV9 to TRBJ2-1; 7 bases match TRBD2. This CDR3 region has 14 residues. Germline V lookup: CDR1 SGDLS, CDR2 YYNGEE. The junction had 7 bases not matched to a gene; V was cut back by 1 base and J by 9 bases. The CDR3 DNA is TGTGCCAGCAGCGTACGGACTAGGAGTCGTGAGCAGTTCTTC. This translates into CASSVRTRSREQFF. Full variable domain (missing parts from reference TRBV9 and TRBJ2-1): DSGVTQTPKHLITATGQRVTLRCSPRSGDLSVYWYQQSLDQGLQFLIQYYNGEERAKGNILERFSAQQFPDLHSELNLSSLELGDSALYFCASSVRTRSREQFFGPGTRLTVL.

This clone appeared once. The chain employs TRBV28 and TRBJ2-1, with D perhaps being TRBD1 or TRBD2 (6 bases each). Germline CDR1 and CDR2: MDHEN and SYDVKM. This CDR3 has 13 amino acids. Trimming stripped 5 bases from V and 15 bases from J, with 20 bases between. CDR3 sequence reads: CASSTNNGGRLFF. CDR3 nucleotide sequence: TGTGCCAGCAGTACCAATAATGGGGGGCGGCTGTTCTTC.

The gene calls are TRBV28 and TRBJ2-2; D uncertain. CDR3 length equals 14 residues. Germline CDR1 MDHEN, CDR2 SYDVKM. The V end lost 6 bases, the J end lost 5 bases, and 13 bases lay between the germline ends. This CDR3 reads CASRRSPRTGELFF. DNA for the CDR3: TGTGCCAGCAGACGATCCCCGAGGACCGGGGAGCTGTTTTTT.

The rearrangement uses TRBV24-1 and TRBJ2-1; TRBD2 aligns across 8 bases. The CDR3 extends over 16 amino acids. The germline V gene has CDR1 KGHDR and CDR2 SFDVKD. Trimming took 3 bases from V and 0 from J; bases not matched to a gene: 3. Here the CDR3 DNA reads TGTGCCACCAGTGATCTTAGCGGGACCTCCTACAATGAGCAGTTCTTC. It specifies CATSDLSGTSYNEQFF.

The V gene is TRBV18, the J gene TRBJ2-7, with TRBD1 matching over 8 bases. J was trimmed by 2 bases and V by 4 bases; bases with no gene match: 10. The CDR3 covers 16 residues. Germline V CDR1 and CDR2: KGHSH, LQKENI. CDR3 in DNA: TGTGCCAGCTCACTCGGGACAGGCGTTACCCCCTACGAGCAGTACTTC. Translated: CASSLGTGVTPYEQYF. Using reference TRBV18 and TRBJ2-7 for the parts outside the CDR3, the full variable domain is NAGVMQNPRHLVRRRGQEARLRCSPMKGHSHVYWYRQLPEEGLKFMVYLQKENIIDESGMPKERFSAEFPKEGPSILRIQQVVRGDSAAYFCASSLGTGVTPYEQYFGPGTRLTVT.

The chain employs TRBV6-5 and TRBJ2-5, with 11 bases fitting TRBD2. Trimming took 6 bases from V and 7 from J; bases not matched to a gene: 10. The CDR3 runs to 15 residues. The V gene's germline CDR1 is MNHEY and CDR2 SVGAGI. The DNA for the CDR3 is TGTGCCAGCAGCCAAATAGCGGGAGGGCCGGGGACCCAGTACTTC. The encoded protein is CASSQIAGGPGTQYF.

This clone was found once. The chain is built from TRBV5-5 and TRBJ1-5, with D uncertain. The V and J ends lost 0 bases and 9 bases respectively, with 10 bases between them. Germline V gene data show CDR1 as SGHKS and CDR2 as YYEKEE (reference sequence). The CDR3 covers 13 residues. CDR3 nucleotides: TGTGCCAGCAGCTTGGACCCGCGTCCGCCCCAGCATTTT. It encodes CASSLDPRPPQHF.

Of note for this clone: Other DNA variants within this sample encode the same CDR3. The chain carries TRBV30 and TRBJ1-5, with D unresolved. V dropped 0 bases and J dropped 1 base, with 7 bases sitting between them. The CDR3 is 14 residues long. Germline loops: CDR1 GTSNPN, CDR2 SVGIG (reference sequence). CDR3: CAWSVVGSNQPQHF. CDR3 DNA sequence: TGTGCCTGGAGTGTGGTAGGGAGCAATCAGCCCCAGCATTTT.

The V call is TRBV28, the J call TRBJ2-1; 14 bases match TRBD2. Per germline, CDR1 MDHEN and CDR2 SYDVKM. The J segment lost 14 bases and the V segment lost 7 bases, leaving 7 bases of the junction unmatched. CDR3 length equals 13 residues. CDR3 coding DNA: TGTGCCAGCACGACTAGCGGGAGGGGGAGGGAGTTCTTC. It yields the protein CASTTSGRGREFF.

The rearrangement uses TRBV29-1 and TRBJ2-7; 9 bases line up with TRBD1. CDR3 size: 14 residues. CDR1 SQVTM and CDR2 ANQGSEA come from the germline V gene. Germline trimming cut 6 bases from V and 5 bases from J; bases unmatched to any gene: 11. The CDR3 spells CSVATGTGTHEQYF. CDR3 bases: TGCAGCGTGGCGACCGGGACAGGGACCCACGAGCAGTACTTC.

This CDR3 is CAWSSGTGGGWDTQYF. CDR3 nucleotides: TGTGCCTGGAGTTCGGGGACAGGGGGCGGGTGGGATACGCAGTATTTT. The chain uses TRBV30 and TRBJ2-3, with TRBD1 matching 12 bases. CDR1 is GTSNPN and CDR2 is SVGIG in the germline V gene (reference sequence). This CDR3 comprises 16 residues. Trimming removed 2 bases from V and 6 bases from J; junction bases left unmatched: 9. The whole variable domain, filled in from reference TRBV30 and TRBJ2-3, reads SQTIHQWPATLVQPVGSPLSLECTVEGTSNPNLYWYRQAAGRGLQLLFYSVGIGQISSEVPQNLSASRPQDRQFILSSKKLLLSDSGFYLCAWSSGTGGGWDTQYFGPGTRLTVL.

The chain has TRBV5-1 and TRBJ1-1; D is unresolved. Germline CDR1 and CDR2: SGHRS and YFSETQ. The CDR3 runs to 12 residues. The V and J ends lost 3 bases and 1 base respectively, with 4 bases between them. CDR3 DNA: TGCGCCAGCAGCTCCGGGAACACTGAAGCTTTCTTT. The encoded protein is CASSSGNTEAFF.

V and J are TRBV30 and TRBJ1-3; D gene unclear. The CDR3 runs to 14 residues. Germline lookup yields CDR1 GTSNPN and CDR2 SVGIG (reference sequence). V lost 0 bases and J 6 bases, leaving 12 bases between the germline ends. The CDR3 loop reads CAWSVRGRENTIYF. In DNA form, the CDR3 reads TGTGCCTGGAGTGTACGAGGGAGAGAAAACACCATATATTTT.

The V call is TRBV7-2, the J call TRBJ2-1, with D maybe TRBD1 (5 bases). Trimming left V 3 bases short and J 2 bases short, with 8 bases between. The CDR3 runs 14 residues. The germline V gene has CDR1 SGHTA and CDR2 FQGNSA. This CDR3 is CASSFSGTYNEQFF. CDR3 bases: TGTGCCAGCAGCTTTTCAGGGACCTACAATGAGCAGTTCTTC.

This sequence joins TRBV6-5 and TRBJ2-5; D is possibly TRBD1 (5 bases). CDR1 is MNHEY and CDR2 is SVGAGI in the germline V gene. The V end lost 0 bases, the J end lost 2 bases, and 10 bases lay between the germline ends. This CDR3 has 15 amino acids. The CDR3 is CASSYSSAGQETQYF. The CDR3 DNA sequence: TGTGCCAGCAGTTACTCGTCGGCAGGGCAAGAGACCCAGTACTTC.

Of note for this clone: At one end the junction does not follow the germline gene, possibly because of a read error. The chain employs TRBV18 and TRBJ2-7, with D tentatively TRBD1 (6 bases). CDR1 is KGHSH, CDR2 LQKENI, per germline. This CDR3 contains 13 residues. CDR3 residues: CASSSGQSSEQYF. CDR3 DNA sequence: TGTGCCAGCTCATCGGGACAATCCTCCGAGCAGTACTTC. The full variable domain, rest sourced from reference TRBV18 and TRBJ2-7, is NAGVMQNPRHLVRRRGQEARLRCSPMKGHSHVYWYRQLPEEGLKFMVYLQKENIIDESGMPKERFSAEFPKEGPSILRIQQVVRGDSAAYFCASSSGQSSEQYFGPGTRLTVT.